This TCR beta chain was sequenced during a study of spatial heterogeneity in lung cancer. The overall study: A consistent excess of beta-chain over alpha-chain sequences was detected. A unique TCR and UMI combination showed up more than ten times in raw reads, on average.

As to time point: sample taken at primary tumor resection. Without sorting, whole RNA was sequenced from tumor, nontumor lung or frozen PBMC. The donor group consisted of around 66 patients who had untreated, early-stage non-small cell lung cancer. TCRdb re-called the 5' RACE reads through MiXCR, storing one row per CDR3 protein. Of 26,000 or so distinct CDR3 sequences detected, roughly 8.4% appear once; the ten largest clones hold 30% to 45%. Germline CDR1 is LNHDA and CDR2 is SQIVND (reference sequence). Deletions cut 1 base from V and 9 bases from J, with 10 bases between. There are 13 residues in the CDR3. General study findings and limits: Blood contained ubiquitous expanded tumor TCRs more at resection than at follow-up.

This clonotype has ten or more counts. The antigen is undetermined. This receptor was identified in a female donor with early-stage non-small cell lung cancer. This material consisted of PBMCs, taken at surgery. The chain recombines TRBV19 with TRBJ1-5; possibly TRBD1 for D (5 bases). CDR3 sequence (DNA): TGTGCCAGTAGTATAGCGGGGGGTAGGCCCCAGCATTTT. It codes for CASSIAGGRPQHF.